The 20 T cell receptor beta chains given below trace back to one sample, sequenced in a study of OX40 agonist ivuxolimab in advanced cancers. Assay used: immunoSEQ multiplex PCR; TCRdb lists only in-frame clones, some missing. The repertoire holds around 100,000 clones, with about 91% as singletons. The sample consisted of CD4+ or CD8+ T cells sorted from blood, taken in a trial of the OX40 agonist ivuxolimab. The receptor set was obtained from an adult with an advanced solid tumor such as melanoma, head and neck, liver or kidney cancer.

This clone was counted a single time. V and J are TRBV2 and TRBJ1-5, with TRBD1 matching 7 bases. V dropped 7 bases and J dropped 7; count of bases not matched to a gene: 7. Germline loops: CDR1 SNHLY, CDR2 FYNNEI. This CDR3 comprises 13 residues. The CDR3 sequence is CASKDRPVQPQHF. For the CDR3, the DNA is TGTGCCAGCAAGGACAGGCCGGTCCAGCCCCAGCATTTT.

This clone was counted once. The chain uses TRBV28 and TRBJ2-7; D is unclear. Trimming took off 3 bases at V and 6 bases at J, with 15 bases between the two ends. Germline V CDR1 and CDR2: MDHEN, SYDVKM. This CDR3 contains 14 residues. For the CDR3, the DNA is TGTGCCAGCAGTTTGGTGGGAACCTTGTCCGAGCAGTACTTC. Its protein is CASSLVGTLSEQYF.

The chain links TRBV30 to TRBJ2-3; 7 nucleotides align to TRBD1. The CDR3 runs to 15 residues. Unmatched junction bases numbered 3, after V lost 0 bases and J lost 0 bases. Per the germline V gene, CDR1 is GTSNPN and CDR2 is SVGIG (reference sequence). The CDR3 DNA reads TGTGCCTGGAGTGTACAGGGGATGAGCACAGATACGCAGTATTTT. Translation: CAWSVQGMSTDTQYF.

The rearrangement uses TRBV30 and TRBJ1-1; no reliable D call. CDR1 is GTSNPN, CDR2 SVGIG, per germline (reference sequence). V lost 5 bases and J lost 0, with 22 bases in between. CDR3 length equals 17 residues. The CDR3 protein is CAWLRRLGAVLNTEAFF. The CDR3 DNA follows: TGTGCCTGGTTGAGGCGGCTTGGAGCCGTATTGAACACTGAAGCTTTCTTT. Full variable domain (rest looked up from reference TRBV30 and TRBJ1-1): SQTIHQWPATLVQPVGSPLSLECTVEGTSNPNLYWYRQAAGRGLQLLFYSVGIGQISSEVPQNLSASRPQDRQFILSSKKLLLSDSGFYLCAWLRRLGAVLNTEAFFGQGTRLTVV.

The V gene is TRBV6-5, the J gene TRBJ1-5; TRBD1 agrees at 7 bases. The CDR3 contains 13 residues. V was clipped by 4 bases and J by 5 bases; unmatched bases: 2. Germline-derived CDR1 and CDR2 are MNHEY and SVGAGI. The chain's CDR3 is CASSWDRDQPQHF. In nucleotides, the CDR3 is TGTGCCAGCAGTTGGGACAGAGATCAGCCCCAGCATTTT.

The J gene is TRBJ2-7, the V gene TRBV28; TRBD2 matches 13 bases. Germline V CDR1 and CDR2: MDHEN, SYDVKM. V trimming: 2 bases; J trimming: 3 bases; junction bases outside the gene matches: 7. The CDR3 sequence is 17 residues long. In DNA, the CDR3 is TGTGCCAGCAGTTTAACTAGCGGGAGGGCCGGAGGCTACGAGCAGTACTTC. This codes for CASSLTSGRAGGYEQYF.

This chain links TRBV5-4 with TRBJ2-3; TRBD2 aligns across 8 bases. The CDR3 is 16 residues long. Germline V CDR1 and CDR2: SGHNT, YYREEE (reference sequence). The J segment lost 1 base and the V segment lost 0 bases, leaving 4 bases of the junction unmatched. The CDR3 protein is CASSLAWRGGTDTQYF. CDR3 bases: TGTGCCAGCAGCTTGGCCTGGCGGGGGGGCACAGATACGCAGTATTTT.

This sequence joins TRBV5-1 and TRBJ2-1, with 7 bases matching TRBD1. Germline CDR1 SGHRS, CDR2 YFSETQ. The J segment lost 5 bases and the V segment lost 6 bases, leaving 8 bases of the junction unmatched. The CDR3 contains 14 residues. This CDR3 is CASMTGTENNEQFF. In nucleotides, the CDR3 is TGCGCCAGCATGACCGGGACAGAAAACAATGAGCAGTTCTTC.

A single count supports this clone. The CDR3 coding sequence is TGTGCCAGCTCACCGGGGACTAGATTATCCCACGAGCAGTACTTC. Protein: CASSPGTRLSHEQYF. The J gene is TRBJ2-7, the V gene TRBV18; TRBD2 matches at 8 bases. The CDR3 spans 15 residues. Germline V CDR1 and CDR2: KGHSH, LQKENI. With 3 bases clipped from V and 5 bases from J, the junction kept 9 bases outside the gene matches.

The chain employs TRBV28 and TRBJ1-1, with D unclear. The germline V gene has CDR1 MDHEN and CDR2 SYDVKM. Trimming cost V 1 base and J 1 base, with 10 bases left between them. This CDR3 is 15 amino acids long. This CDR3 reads CASSLSQAGNTEAFF. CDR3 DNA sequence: TGTGCCAGCAGTTTATCCCAGGCGGGGAACACTGAAGCTTTCTTT.

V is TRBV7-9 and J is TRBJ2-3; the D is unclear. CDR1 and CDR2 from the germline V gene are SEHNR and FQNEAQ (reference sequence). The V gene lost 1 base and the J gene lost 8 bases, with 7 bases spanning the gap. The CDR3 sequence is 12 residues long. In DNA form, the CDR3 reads TGTGCCAGCAGCTTAGATCTTGTTACGCAGTATTTT. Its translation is CASSLDLVTQYF.

Written as DNA, the CDR3 is TGTGCCAGCAGTGAAAGGGACAGGGGAAATTCACCCCTCCACTTT. This encodes CASSERDRGNSPLHF. V is TRBV6-1 and J is TRBJ1-6; 10 bases align to TRBD1. V was clipped by 2 bases and J by 7 bases; unmatched bases: 2. Per germline, CDR1 MNHNS and CDR2 SASEGT. This CDR3 spans 15 amino acids.

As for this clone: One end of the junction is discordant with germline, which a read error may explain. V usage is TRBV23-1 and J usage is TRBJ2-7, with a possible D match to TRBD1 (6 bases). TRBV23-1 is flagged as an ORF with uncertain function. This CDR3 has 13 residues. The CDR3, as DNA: TGCGCCAGCAGTCAATATCCAGTACAGGGTAGTAACTTC. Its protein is CASSQYPVQGSNF.

In DNA form, the CDR3 reads TGCGCCAGCAGCCCTGGGACAGGGGGTACCTACGAGCAGTACTTC. This encodes CASSPGTGGTYEQYF. This chain links TRBV5-1 with TRBJ2-7; 11 nucleotides match TRBD1. The CDR3 runs to 15 residues. Germline V CDR1 and CDR2: SGHRS, YFSETQ. The junction had 5 bases not matched to a gene; V was cut back by 4 bases and J by 2 bases.

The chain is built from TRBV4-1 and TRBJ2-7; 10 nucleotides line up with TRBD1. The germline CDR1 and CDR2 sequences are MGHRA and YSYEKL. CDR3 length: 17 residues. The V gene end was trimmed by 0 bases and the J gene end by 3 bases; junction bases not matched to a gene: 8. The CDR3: CASSQDTGQGTGYEQYF. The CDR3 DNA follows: TGCGCCAGCAGCCAAGATACGGGACAGGGGACGGGCTACGAGCAGTACTTC.

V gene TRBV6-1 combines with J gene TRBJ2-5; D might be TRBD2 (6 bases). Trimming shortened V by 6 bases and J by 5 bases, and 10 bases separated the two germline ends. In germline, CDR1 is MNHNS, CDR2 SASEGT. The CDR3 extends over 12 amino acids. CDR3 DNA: TGTGCCAGCAGGGGGGACTGGGAGACCCAGTACTTC. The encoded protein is CASRGDWETQYF.

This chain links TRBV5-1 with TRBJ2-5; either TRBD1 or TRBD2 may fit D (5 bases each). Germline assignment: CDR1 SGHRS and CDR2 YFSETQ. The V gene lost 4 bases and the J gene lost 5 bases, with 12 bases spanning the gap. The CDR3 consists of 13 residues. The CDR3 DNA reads TGCGCCAGCAGCGGGGACCGGTCGGAGACCCAGTACTTC. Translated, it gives CASSGDRSETQYF.

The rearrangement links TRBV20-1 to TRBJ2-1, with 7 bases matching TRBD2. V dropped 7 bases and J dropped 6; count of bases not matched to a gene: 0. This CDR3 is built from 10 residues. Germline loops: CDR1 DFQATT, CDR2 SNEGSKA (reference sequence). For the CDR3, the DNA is TGCAGTGGACTAGCCAATGAGCAGTTCTTC. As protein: CSGLANEQFF.

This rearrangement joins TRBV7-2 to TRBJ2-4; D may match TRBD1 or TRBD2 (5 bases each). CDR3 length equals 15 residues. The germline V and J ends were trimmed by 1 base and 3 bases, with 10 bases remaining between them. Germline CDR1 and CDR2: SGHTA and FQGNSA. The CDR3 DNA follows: TGTGCCAGCAGCTTAGAGATGGGGGTCAAAAACATTCAGTACTTC. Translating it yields CASSLEMGVKNIQYF.

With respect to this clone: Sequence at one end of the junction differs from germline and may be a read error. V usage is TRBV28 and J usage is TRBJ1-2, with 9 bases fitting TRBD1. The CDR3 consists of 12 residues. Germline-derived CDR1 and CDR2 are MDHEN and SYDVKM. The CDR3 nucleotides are TGTGCCAGCAGTTTGTTGACGGGACAGGGCGTCTTC. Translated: CASSLLTGQGVF.